This T cell receptor beta chain was obtained from a study of molecular identifiers for immune sequencing clone quantification. The study's findings and limits: The study found clones above 20 RNA copies held over 98% of effector molecules and under 1% in naive cells.

The V gene's germline CDR1 is SGHDT and CDR2 YYEEEE. This CDR3 comprises 13 residues. V gave up 5 bases and J gave up 1 base, with 9 bases separating them. Naive CD8 T cells were picked out by sorting for CD8+CD4-CCR7+CD45RA+. This clonotype appeared many times. Its specificity is not known. Library preparation followed earlier protocols using designated TCR primers. TCRdb reprocessed the PCR reads via MiXCR and lists one record per CDR3 protein. Of 250,000 to 400,000 distinct CDR3 sequences detected, roughly 23% appear once; the ten largest clones hold approximately 0.85%. This receptor was taken from a human donor in good health. Some libraries in this study had Jurkat cell RNA spiked in. This chain links TRBV5-6 with TRBJ1-2; weak D call: TRBD1 (6 bases). Specimen: naive CD8+ T cells from blood, with Jurkat cell RNA spiked in. Described subset: FACS-sorted CD8+CD4-CCR7+CD45RA+ naive T cells. The CDR3 DNA reads as TGTGCCAGCAGAGGACAGCTTAACTATGGCTACACCTTC. Protein sequence: CASRGQLNYGYTF.